This T cell receptor (beta chain) was identified in a study of T cell responses to AZD1222 COVID-19 vaccine. Study observations and caveats: Following two doses of AZD1222, Spike-specific TCR breadth and depth rose. Regions 160-218 and 743-854 dominated among vaccine-associated CD4 TCRs spanning spike.

Losses at the gene ends were 9 bases for V and 6 bases for J; bases not matched to a gene: 11. Germline CDR1 is SNHLY and CDR2 is FYNNEI. CDR3 length: 14 residues. Sequencing used immunoSEQ multiplex PCR; TCRdb keeps in-frame clones, though not all of them. Among 150,000 to 200,000 clones, over 80% were seen once, and the ten largest hold more than 9%. For this clone: The antigen remains undetermined.

The chain couples TRBV2 to TRBJ1-2; 9 bases agree with TRBD1. The receptor's source is an adult in good health. The sequencing here drew on peripheral blood, taken on day 0 of AZD1222 vaccination. Here the CDR3 reads CARRNRGLGNGYTF. CDR3 nucleotide sequence: TGTGCCAGAAGAAACAGGGGGCTTGGGAATGGCTACACCTTC.